One T cell receptor beta chain is described in this entry. Germline values: CDR1 LGHDT, CDR2 YNNKEL (reference sequence). Trimming removed 4 bases from V and 5 bases from J; junction bases left unmatched: 5. This CDR3 has 14 residues. This sample is drawn from a study of blood T cell repertoires in COVID-19. TCRdb keeps only in-frame clones here, not all; method: immunoSEQ multiplex PCR. The sample shows more than 200,000 clones, around nine tenths of them seen only once. J is TRBJ2-3 and V is TRBV3-1 (or the pseudogene TRBV3-2); 8 positions agree with TRBD2. The receptor was derived from a woman under 30 who had recovered from COVID-19. The source material was PBMCs or T cells enriched from blood (not recorded which). The CDR3 spells CASSRRLALDTQYF. In DNA form, the CDR3 reads TGTGCCAGCAGCCGCCGACTAGCGTTAGATACGCAGTATTTT.